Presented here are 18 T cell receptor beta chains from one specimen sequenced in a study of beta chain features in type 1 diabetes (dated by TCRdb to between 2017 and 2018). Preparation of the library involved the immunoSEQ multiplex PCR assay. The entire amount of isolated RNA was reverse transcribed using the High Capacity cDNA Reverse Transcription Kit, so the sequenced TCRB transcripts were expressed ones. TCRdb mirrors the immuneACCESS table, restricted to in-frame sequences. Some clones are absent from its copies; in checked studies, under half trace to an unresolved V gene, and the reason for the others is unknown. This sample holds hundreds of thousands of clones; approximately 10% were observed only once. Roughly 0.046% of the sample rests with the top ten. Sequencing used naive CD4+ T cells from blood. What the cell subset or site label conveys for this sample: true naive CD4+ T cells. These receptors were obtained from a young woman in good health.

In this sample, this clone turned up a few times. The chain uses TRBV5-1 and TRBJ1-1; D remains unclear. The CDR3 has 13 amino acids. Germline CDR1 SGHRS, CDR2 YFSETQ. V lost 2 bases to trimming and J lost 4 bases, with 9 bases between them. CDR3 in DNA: TGCGCCAGCAGCTTCACGACGGCCACTGAAGCTTTCTTT. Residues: CASSFTTATEAFF.

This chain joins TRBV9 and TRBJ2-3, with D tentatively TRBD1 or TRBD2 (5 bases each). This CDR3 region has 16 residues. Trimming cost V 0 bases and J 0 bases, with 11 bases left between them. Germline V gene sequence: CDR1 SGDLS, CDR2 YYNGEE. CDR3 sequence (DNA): TGTGCCAGCAGCGTAGGAGCGGACACTAGCACAGATACGCAGTATTTT. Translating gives CASSVGADTSTDTQYF. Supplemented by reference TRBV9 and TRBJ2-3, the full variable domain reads DSGVTQTPKHLITATGQRVTLRCSPRSGDLSVYWYQQSLDQGLQFLIQYYNGEERAKGNILERFSAQQFPDLHSELNLSSLELGDSALYFCASSVGADTSTDTQYFGPGTRLTVL.

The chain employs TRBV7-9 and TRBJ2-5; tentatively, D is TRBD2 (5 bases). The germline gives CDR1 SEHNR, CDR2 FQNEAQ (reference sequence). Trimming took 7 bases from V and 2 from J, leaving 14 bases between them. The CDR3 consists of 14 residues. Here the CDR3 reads CASTLQTGQETQYF. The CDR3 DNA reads TGTGCCAGCACCCTCCAGACGGGACAAGAGACCCAGTACTTC. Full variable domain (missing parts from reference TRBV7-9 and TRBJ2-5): DTGVSQNPRHKITKRGQNVTFRCDPISEHNRLYWYRQTLGQGPEFLTYFQNEAQLEKSRLLSDRFSAERPKGSFSTLEIQRTEQGDSAMYLCASTLQTGQETQYFGPGTRLLVL.

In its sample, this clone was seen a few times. Here the CDR3 DNA reads TGTGCCAGCAGCCCGAAAACAGGGTCGAATGAGCAGTTCTTC. It encodes CASSPKTGSNEQFF. V usage is TRBV7-8 and J usage is TRBJ2-1, with D tentatively TRBD1 (6 bases). The V end was cut by 5 bases, the J end by 7 bases, with 15 bases between. Germline lookup yields CDR1 SGHVS and CDR2 FQNEAQ. The CDR3 sequence is 14 residues long.

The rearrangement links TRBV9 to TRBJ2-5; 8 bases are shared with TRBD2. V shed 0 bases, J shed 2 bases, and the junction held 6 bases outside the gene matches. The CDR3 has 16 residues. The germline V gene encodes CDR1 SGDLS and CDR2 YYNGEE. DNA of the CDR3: TGTGCCAGCAGCGTAGGAGGGGGACTAGGTCAAGAGACCCAGTACTTC. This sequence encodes CASSVGGGLGQETQYF.

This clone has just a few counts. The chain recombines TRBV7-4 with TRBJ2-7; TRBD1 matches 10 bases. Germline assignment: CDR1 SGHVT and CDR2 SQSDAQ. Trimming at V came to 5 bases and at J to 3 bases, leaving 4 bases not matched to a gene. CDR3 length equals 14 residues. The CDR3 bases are TGTGCCAGCAGCGTCCGGGACAGGGGCTACGAGCAGTACGTC. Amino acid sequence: CASSVRDRGYEQYV.

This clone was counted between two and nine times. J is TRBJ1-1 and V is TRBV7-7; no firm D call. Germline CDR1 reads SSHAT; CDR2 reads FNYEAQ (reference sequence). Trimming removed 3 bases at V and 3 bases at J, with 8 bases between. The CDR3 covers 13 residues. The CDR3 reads CASSLYADTEAFF. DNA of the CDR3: TGTGCCAGCAGCTTGTACGCAGACACTGAAGCTTTCTTT.

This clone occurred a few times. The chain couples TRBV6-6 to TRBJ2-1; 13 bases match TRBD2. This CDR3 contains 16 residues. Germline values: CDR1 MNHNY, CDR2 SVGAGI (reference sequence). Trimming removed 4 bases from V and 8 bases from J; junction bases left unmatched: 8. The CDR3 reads CASSSPGLAGVDEQFF. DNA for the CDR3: TGTGCCAGCAGTTCCCCTGGACTAGCGGGAGTCGATGAGCAGTTCTTC.

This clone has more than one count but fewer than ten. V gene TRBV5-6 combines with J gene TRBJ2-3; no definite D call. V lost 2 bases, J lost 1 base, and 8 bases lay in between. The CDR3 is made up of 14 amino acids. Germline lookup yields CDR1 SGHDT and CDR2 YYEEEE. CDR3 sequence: CASSLFFRTDTQYF. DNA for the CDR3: TGTGCCAGCAGCTTATTCTTTCGCACAGATACGCAGTATTTT.

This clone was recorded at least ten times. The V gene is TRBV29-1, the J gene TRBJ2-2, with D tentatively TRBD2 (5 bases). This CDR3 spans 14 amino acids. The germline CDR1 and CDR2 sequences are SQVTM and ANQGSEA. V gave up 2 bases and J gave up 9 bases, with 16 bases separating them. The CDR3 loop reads CSVESGSLYRELFF. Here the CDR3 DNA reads TGCAGCGTTGAATCGGGGAGCCTGTATCGGGAGCTGTTTTTT.

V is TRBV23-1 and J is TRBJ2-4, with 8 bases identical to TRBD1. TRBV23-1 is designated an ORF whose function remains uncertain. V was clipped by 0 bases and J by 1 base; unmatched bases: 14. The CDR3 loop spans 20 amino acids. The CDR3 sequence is CASSQSPAVGRGPAKNIQYF. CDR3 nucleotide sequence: TGCGCCAGCAGTCAATCACCCGCCGTGGGCAGGGGGCCGGCCAAAAACATTCAGTACTTC.

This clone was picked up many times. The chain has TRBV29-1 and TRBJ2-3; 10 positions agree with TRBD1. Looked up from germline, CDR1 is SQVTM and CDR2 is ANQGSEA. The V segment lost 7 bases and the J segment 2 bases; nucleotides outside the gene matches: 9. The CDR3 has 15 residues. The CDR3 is CSGEPGTGATDTQYF. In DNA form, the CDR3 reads TGCAGCGGGGAACCCGGGACAGGGGCCACAGATACGCAGTATTTT.

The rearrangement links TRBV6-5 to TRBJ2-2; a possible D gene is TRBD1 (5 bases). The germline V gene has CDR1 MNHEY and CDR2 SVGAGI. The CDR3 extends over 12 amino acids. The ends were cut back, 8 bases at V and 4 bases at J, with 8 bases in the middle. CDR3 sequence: CASGRGTGELFF. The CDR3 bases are TGTGCCAGCGGAAGGGGCACCGGGGAGCTGTTTTTT.

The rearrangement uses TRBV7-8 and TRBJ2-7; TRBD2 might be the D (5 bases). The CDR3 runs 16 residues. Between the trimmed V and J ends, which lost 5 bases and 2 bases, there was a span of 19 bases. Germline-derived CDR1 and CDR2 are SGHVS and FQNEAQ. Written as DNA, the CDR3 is TGTGCCAGCAGCATCACTACGGCGGGCTTCACCTACGAGCAGTACTTC. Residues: CASSITTAGFTYEQYF.

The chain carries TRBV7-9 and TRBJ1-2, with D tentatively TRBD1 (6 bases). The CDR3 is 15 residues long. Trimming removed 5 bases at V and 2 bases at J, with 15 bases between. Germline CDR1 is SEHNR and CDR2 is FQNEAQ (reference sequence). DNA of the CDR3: TGTGCCAGCAGCACCCGAGGGGGGCAGAACTATGGCTACACCTTC. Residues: CASSTRGGQNYGYTF.

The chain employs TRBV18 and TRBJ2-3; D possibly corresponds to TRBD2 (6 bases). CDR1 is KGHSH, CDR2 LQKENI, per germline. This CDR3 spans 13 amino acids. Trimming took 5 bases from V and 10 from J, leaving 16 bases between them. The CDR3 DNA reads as TGTGCCAGCTCATCAGAAACGGGAGAAGCGCAGTATTTT. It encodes CASSSETGEAQYF.

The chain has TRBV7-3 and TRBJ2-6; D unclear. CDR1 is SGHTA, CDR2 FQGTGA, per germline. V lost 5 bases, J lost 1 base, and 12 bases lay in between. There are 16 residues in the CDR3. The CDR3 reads CASSPKAGSGANVLTF. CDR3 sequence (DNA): TGTGCCAGCAGCCCCAAAGCCGGATCTGGGGCCAACGTCCTGACTTTC.

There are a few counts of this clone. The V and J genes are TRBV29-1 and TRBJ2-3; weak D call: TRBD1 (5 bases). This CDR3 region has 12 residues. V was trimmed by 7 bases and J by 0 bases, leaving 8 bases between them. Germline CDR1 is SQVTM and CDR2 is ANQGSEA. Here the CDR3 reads CSGDSSTDTQYF. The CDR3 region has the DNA TGCAGCGGCGACAGTAGCACAGATACGCAGTATTTT.